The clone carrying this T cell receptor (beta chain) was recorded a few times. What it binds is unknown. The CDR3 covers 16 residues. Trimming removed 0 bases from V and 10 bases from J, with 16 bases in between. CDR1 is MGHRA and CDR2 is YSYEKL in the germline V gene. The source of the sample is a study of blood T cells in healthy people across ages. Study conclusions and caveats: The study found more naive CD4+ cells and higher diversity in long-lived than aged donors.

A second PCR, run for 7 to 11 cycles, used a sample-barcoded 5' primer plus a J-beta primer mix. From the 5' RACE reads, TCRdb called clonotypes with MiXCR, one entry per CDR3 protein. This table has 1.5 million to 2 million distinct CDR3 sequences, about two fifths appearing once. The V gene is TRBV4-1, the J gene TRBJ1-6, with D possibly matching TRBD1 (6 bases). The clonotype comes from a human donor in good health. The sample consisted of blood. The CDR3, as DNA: TGCGCCAGCAGCCAAGATGGGGGGGCGGGGGAATCACCCCTCCACTTT. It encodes CASSQDGGAGESPLHF.